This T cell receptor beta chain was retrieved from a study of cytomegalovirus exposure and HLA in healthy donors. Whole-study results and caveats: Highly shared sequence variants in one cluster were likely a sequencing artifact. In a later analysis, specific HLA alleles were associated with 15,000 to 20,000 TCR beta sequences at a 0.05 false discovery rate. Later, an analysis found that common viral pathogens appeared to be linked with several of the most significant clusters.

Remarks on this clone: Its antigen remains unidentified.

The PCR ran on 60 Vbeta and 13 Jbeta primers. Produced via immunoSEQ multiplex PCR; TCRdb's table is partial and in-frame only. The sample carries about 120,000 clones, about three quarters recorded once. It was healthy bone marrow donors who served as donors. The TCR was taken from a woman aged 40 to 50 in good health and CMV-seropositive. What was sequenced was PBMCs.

CDR3 DNA: TGTGCCAGCAGCCCGCAGACAGGGCCTGGAAACACCATATATTTT. Translation gives CASSPQTGPGNTIYF. The chain couples TRBV7-9 to TRBJ1-3; TRBD1 agrees at 7 bases. CDR1 is SEHNR and CDR2 is FQNEAQ in the germline V gene (reference sequence). Trimming took 5 bases from V and 2 from J; bases not matched to a gene: 6. The CDR3 is made up of 15 amino acids.